The 20 T cell receptor beta chains below all came from one sample that was sequenced in a study of shared clonotypes between healthy human individuals. Clones were read by immunoSEQ multiplex PCR, and TCRdb kept only the in-frame ones, dropping some. The data show over a million clones, approximately 97% seen once. Specimen: naive CD4+ T cells sorted from blood. Indicated subset: CD45RA+ positively selected. The receptors originated from a man aged 25 to 40 in good health.

This clone was detected only a few times. The chain links TRBV30 to TRBJ1-5, with D possibly TRBD1 on 6 matching bases. V lost 0 bases, J lost 8 bases, and 11 bases lay in between. Germline CDR1 is GTSNPN and CDR2 is SVGIG (reference sequence). CDR3 length equals 13 residues. The CDR3 DNA reads as TGTGCCTGGAGTGTACAGGGTCCTGAGCCCCAGCATTTT. This translates into CAWSVQGPEPQHF.

The chain couples TRBV5-8 to TRBJ2-3; tentatively, D is TRBD2 (5 bases). Germline V gene lookup returns CDR1 SGHTS and CDR2 YDEGEE. This CDR3 comprises 14 residues. With 4 bases removed from V and 3 bases from J, the gap between germline ends came to 12 bases. For the CDR3, the DNA is TGTGCCAGCAGCAAACGGGTAGCGACAGATACGCAGTATTTT. This translates into CASSKRVATDTQYF.

The chain has TRBV18 and TRBJ2-2; D not certain. This CDR3 is 15 amino acids long. CDR1 and CDR2 from the germline V gene are KGHSH and LQKENI. V dropped 8 bases and J dropped 0 bases, with 13 bases sitting between them. The CDR3 DNA reads TGTGCCAGCACACTGAAAGGCGCGAACACCGGGGAGCTGTTTTTT. Protein product: CASTLKGANTGELFF.

The V gene is TRBV10-3, the J gene TRBJ2-3, with 12 positions matching TRBD2. The CDR3 has 18 amino acids. The germline V gene has CDR1 ENHRY and CDR2 SYGVKD. The trim removed 6 bases at V and 0 bases at J, leaving 10 bases unmatched. The CDR3 DNA sequence: TGTGCCATCAGAACTTGGACTAGCGGGAACATCAGCACAGATACGCAGTATTTT. Its protein product is CAIRTWTSGNISTDTQYF.

V gene TRBV14 combines with J gene TRBJ1-2; 9 nucleotides match TRBD1. CDR1 is SGHDN and CDR2 is FVKESK in the germline V gene. Germline trimming cut 5 bases from V and 6 bases from J; bases unmatched to any gene: 7. The CDR3 totals 14 residues. The DNA of the CDR3 is TGTGCCAGCAGCAAGAGGACAGGGGACGATGGCTACACCTTC. This translates into CASSKRTGDDGYTF.

The chain uses TRBV14 and TRBJ2-2; D gene ambiguous. The CDR3 is 14 amino acids. CDR1 and CDR2 from the germline V gene are SGHDN and FVKESK. Trimming took 0 bases from V and 3 from J, leaving 5 bases between them. The CDR3 DNA is TGTGCCAGCAGCCAAGACAGATACACCGGGGAGCTGTTTTTT. Translated, it gives CASSQDRYTGELFF.

V gene TRBV9 combines with J gene TRBJ1-3; the D is unclear. The CDR3 runs to 14 residues. V was shortened by 1 base and J by 3 bases, with 8 bases between the two germline ends. The germline gives CDR1 SGDLS, CDR2 YYNGEE. Here the CDR3 DNA reads TGTGCCAGCAGCGTAACCCTCAATGGAAACACCATATATTTT. It translates to CASSVTLNGNTIYF.

This sequence joins TRBV5-1 and TRBJ1-4, with D unclear. This CDR3 spans 12 amino acids. Trimming took off 0 bases at V and 6 bases at J, with 3 bases between the two ends. CDR1 is SGHRS and CDR2 is YFSETQ in the germline V gene. The CDR3 region has the DNA TGCGCCAGCAGCTTGGGTGATGAAAAACTGTTTTTT. Translation: CASSLGDEKLFF.

The chain employs TRBV6-5 and TRBJ2-7, with 9 bases fitting TRBD1. The V and J ends lost 2 bases and 3 bases, in that order; junction bases with no gene match: 5. Germline values: CDR1 MNHEY, CDR2 SVGAGI. This CDR3 contains 15 residues. CDR3 region: CASSYGGQGYYEQYF. CDR3 in DNA: TGTGCCAGCAGTTACGGGGGACAGGGTTACTACGAGCAGTACTTC.

The J gene is TRBJ2-5, the V gene TRBV19; TRBD2 aligns across 9 bases. This CDR3 region has 14 residues. Germline V gene data show CDR1 as LNHDA and CDR2 as SQIVND (reference sequence). The trim removed 8 bases at V and 4 bases at J, leaving 8 bases unmatched. The CDR3 DNA reads as TGTGCCAGTGGCGAGACTAGCGGCCGAGAGACCCAGTACTTC. Encoded protein: CASGETSGRETQYF. Filled out from reference TRBV19 and TRBJ2-5, the complete variable domain reads DGGITQSPKYLFRKEGQNVTLSCEQNLNHDAMYWYRQDPGQGLRLIYYSQIVNDFQKGDIAEGYSVSREKKESFPLTVTSAQKNPTAFYLCASGETSGRETQYFGPGTRLLVL.

Regarding this clone: At one of its ends the junction is not consistent with the germline gene, which may arise from a read error. The chain couples TRBV7-7 to TRBJ1-3, with D unresolved. Germline V CDR1 and CDR2: SSHAT, FNYEAQ (reference sequence). This CDR3 region has 16 residues. In nucleotides, the CDR3 is TGTGCTAGCAGTAGTGGCACCATCGGCTCTGGAAACACCATATATTTT. Its protein product is CASSSGTIGSGNTIYF.

The chain recombines TRBV25-1 with TRBJ1-1, with 10 bases fitting TRBD1. In germline, CDR1 is MGHDK, CDR2 SYGVNS. J gave up 0 bases and V 4 bases, and 8 bases lay outside the gene matches. This CDR3 spans 17 amino acids. The DNA for the CDR3 is TGTGCCAGCAGTGCTTCGGGACAGGGGACCCTGAACACTGAAGCTTTCTTT. It codes for CASSASGQGTLNTEAFF. The full variable domain, its missing parts supplied by reference TRBV25-1 and TRBJ1-1, is EADIYQTPRYLVIGTGKKITLECSQTMGHDKMYWYQQDPGMELHLIHYSYGVNSTEKGDLSSESTVSRIRTEHFPLTLESARPSHTSQYLCASSASGQGTLNTEAFFGQGTRLTVV.

Details on this clone: Other DNA sequences in this sample translate to the same CDR3. The rearrangement joins TRBV7-9 to TRBJ1-5; D uncertain. Per the germline V gene, CDR1 is SEHNR and CDR2 is FQNEAQ (reference sequence). V was shortened by 3 bases and J by 2 bases, with 5 bases between the two germline ends. The CDR3 consists of 13 residues. CDR3 residues: CASSFGGNQPQHF. CDR3 nucleotide sequence: TGTGCCAGCAGCTTTGGGGGCAATCAGCCCCAGCATTTT.

This sequence joins TRBV10-3 and TRBJ2-1; possibly TRBD1 for D (6 bases). The V end lost 2 bases, the J end lost 0 bases, and 8 bases lay between the germline ends. The CDR3 loop spans 15 amino acids. CDR1 is ENHRY, CDR2 SYGVKD, per germline. CDR3 amino acids: CAISEGQNSYNEQFF. In DNA, the CDR3 is TGTGCCATCAGTGAGGGACAGAACTCCTACAATGAGCAGTTCTTC.

This clone showed up just once. The CDR3, as DNA: TGCGCCAGCAGCCCAACCTACCAGACTAGCGGAGCGAACACCGGGGAGCTGTTTTTT. As protein: CASSPTYQTSGANTGELFF. The chain employs TRBV4-3 and TRBJ2-2, with 9 bases fitting TRBD2. Germline V gene lookup returns CDR1 LGHNA and CDR2 YSLEER. CDR3 size: 19 residues. Germline trimming cut 4 bases from V and 0 bases from J; bases unmatched to any gene: 12.

This clone has a single count. The chain joins TRBV27 to TRBJ2-7, with unresolved D. CDR3 length: 20 residues. The V end was cut by 2 bases, the J end by 0 bases, with 26 bases between. CDR1 is MNHEY and CDR2 is SMNVEV in the germline V gene (reference sequence). The CDR3 coding sequence is TGTGCCAGCAGTTTAAATTTCGACCTCATTTTAGGGATCTTCTCCTACGAGCAGTACTTC. It is translated as CASSLNFDLILGIFSYEQYF.

A remark on this clone: Additional DNA sequences in this sample encode the identical CDR3. The chain employs TRBV28 and TRBJ1-4; D call uncertain. Per the germline V gene, CDR1 is MDHEN and CDR2 is SYDVKM. CDR3 length: 13 amino acids. Trimming cost V 1 base and J 5 bases, with 5 bases left between them. The CDR3 DNA reads as TGTGCCAGCAGTTTATTAGGGAATGAAAAACTGTTTTTT. Protein: CASSLLGNEKLFF.

This CDR3 reads CASSLNNDGGTQYF. As DNA, the CDR3 is TGTGCCAGCAGCCTAAACAATGATGGCGGGACCCAGTACTTC. The V and J genes are TRBV9 and TRBJ2-5; D is unclear. Germline CDR1 SGDLS, CDR2 YYNGEE. This CDR3 is 14 amino acids long. V lost 4 bases to trimming and J lost 7 bases, with 17 bases between them.

The chain uses TRBV5-1 and TRBJ2-3; D gene unclear. The CDR3 runs to 15 residues. Per germline, CDR1 SGHRS and CDR2 YFSETQ. Trimming stripped 4 bases from V and 5 bases from J, with 17 bases between. CDR3 in amino acids: CASSRTQAYGDTQYF. For the CDR3, the DNA is TGCGCCAGCAGCCGAACTCAGGCGTACGGAGATACGCAGTATTTT.

The chain is built from TRBV7-6 and TRBJ2-2, with a tentative D call TRBD1 (5 bases). The CDR3 consists of 16 residues. Trimming removed 5 bases at V and 2 bases at J, with 15 bases between. CDR1 and CDR2 from the germline V gene are SGHVS and FNYEAQ. CDR3 sequence: CASSIRQTINTGELFF. The CDR3 coding sequence is TGTGCCAGCAGCATTCGACAGACCATTAACACCGGGGAGCTGTTTTTT.